The 7 T cell receptor beta chains in this list originate from one sample, sequenced in a study of regulatory T cells in long-lasting Graves disease. To make TCR beta libraries, researchers used iRepertoire HTBI primers and Arm-PCR of CDR3 regions. TCRdb independently ran MiXCR on the multiplex PCR reads; one entry per CDR3 protein. Of 600,000 to 800,000 distinct CDR3 sequences listed, roughly 30% are singletons. Specified time point: persistent/refractory GD, antithyroid drugs over 5 years with positive TRAb. RNA isolated from PBMCs was used to make the TCR library. The specimen was peripheral blood mononuclear cells (PBMCs), collected when the disease was refractory, from a patient treated with antithyroid drugs. The receptors were sampled from a female donor with Graves disease.

The rearrangement links TRBV29-1 to TRBJ1-1; a weak D match, TRBD1 (5 bases). Germline V gene sequence: CDR1 SQVTM, CDR2 ANQGSEA. This CDR3 is built from 14 residues. The germline V and J ends were trimmed by 5 bases and 1 base, with 14 bases remaining between them. CDR3 DNA sequence: TGCAGCGTTAGGAAAGATCAGGGGAACACTGAAGCTTTCTTT. This gives the protein CSVRKDQGNTEAFF.

The V and J genes are TRBV7-9 and TRBJ1-6; D gene unclear. CDR1 is SEHNR, CDR2 FQNEAQ, per germline (reference sequence). The V and J ends lost 1 base and 8 bases respectively, with 6 bases between them. There are 13 residues in the CDR3. This CDR3 is CASSLGLDSPLHF. The CDR3 bases are TGTGCCAGCAGCTTAGGGCTAGATTCACCCCTCCACTTT.

V gene TRBV6-5 combines with J gene TRBJ2-7, with D possibly being TRBD2 (6 bases). Trimming stripped 4 bases from V and 3 bases from J, with 19 bases between. This CDR3 is built from 16 residues. The germline V gene encodes CDR1 MNHEY and CDR2 SVGAGI. In DNA form, the CDR3 reads TGTGCCAGCAGTTCTACCCGGTGGCGGGACCACTACGAGCAGTACTTC. Its protein is CASSSTRWRDHYEQYF.

V is TRBV19 and J is TRBJ1-2; D is possibly TRBD1 (5 bases). Trimming removed 1 base at V and 8 bases at J, with 17 bases between. Per germline, CDR1 LNHDA and CDR2 SQIVND (reference sequence). There are 15 residues in the CDR3. The DNA for the CDR3 is TGTGCCAGTAGTATAGCCCCCAGGGCAGTGGGCGGCTACACCTTC. It translates to CASSIAPRAVGGYTF.

Worth noting for this clonotype: The conserved phenylalanine or tryptophan is not found at the CDR3 terminus, so this likely reflects a read error. V and J are TRBV9 and TRBJ1-2; D is undetermined. V lost 3 bases, J lost 3 bases, and 6 bases lay in between. Germline V gene lookup returns CDR1 SGDLS and CDR2 YYNGEE. This CDR3 region has 12 residues. In nucleotides, the CDR3 is TGTGCCAGCAGCGGGACGGACTATGGCTACACCCTC. Protein sequence: CASSGTDYGYTL.

The gene calls are TRBV5-5 and TRBJ2-5; D remains ambiguous. This CDR3 is built from 15 residues. The V end was cut by 2 bases, the J end by 5 bases, with 16 bases between. Per the germline V gene, CDR1 is SGHKS and CDR2 is YYEKEE (reference sequence). CDR3 nucleotide sequence: TGTGCCAGCAGCTTTCGGCCCGCCGCCGGGGAGACCCAGTACTTC. The encoded protein is CASSFRPAAGETQYF.

This clonotype came up once. The rearrangement uses TRBV30 and TRBJ1-1; D remains ambiguous. Germline V gene sequence: CDR1 GTSNPN, CDR2 SVGIG (reference sequence). CDR3 length equals 10 residues. V lost 0 bases and J 10 bases, leaving 6 bases between the germline ends. This chain's CDR3 is CAWSVDTAFF. CDR3 in DNA: TGTGCCTGGAGTGTAGACACAGCTTTCTTT.